Listed here are 21 T cell receptor beta chains from one sample, sequenced in a study of shared T cell receptors in the human thymus. Profiled with immunoSEQ multiplex PCR; TCRdb holds only in-frame clones, not every one. The sample records hundreds of thousands of clones, 78% being singletons. The same sample was also used in a study of human thymus T cells.

The sample consisted of thymocytes. These receptors all come from a boy under two years old with a congenital heart defect.

The chain is built from TRBV5-4 and TRBJ1-2, with TRBD1 as a possible D gene (5 bases). The CDR3 is 12 amino acids. Per the germline V gene, CDR1 is SGHNT and CDR2 is YYREEE (reference sequence). V shed 5 bases and J shed 14 bases, with 19 bases lying between them. The CDR3 nucleotides are TGTGCCAGCAGTAGTTTTGTCCTAAACAGGACCTTC. This sequence encodes CASSSFVLNRTF.

The chain combines TRBV4-3 with TRBJ1-2; 9 bases match TRBD1. This CDR3 has 11 residues. The V gene's germline CDR1 is LGHNA and CDR2 YSLEER. V shed 4 bases, J shed 13 bases, and the junction held 4 bases outside the gene matches. The chain's CDR3 is CASSPGQGVTF. In DNA form, the CDR3 reads TGCGCCAGCAGCCCGGGACAGGGAGTCACCTTC.

The rearrangement joins TRBV30 to TRBJ2-2; D possibly corresponds to TRBD1 (6 bases). Germline V lookup: CDR1 GTSNPN, CDR2 SVGIG (reference sequence). V lost 0 bases and J lost 3, with 8 bases in between. The CDR3 has 14 amino acids. CDR3 residues: CAWSVEGDTGELFF. The CDR3, as DNA: TGTGCCTGGAGTGTTGAGGGGGACACCGGGGAGCTGTTTTTT.

The rearrangement links TRBV13 to TRBJ2-7; D is possibly TRBD1 (6 bases). V shed 5 bases and J shed 2 bases, with 13 bases lying between them. The CDR3 contains 14 residues. Germline CDR1 is PRHDT and CDR2 is FYEKMQ (reference sequence). CDR3 in amino acids: CASSQRGGTYEQYF. For the CDR3, the DNA is TGTGCCAGCAGCCAGCGTGGGGGCACCTACGAGCAGTACTTC.

This clone was recorded only once. The V and J genes are TRBV6-5 and TRBJ2-5, with D perhaps matching TRBD1 (6 bases). The CDR3 is 14 amino acids. The germline CDR1 and CDR2 sequences are MNHEY and SVGAGI. V shed 5 bases and J shed 5 bases, with 15 bases lying between them. The CDR3 protein is CASSQSIGGETQYF. CDR3 in DNA: TGTGCCAGCAGTCAATCAATAGGGGGTGAGACCCAGTACTTC.

The rearrangement joins TRBV6-6 to TRBJ2-5; possible D gene TRBD2, 5 bases. V lost 5 bases to trimming and J lost 1 base, with 14 bases between them. The CDR3 has 15 amino acids. Per the germline V gene, CDR1 is MNHNY and CDR2 is SVGAGI (reference sequence). CDR3: CASSNIGRGQETQYF. CDR3 DNA: TGTGCCAGCAGTAATATTGGCCGGGGCCAAGAGACCCAGTACTTC.

The genes are TRBV7-8 and TRBJ2-1, with 9 bases that match TRBD2. Germline lookup yields CDR1 SGHVS and CDR2 FQNEAQ. V was clipped by 5 bases and J by 2 bases; unmatched bases: 10. The CDR3 sequence is 17 residues long. CDR3 region: CASSPNPSGETYNEQFF. The CDR3 DNA follows: TGTGCCAGCAGCCCGAACCCTAGCGGGGAGACCTACAATGAGCAGTTCTTC. Filled out from reference TRBV7-8 and TRBJ2-1, the complete variable domain reads GAGVSQSPRYKVAKRGQDVALRCDPISGHVSLFWYQQALGQGPEFLTYFQNEAQLDKSGLPSDRFFAERPEGSVSTLKIQRTQQEDSAVYLCASSPNPSGETYNEQFFGPGTRLTVL.

The chain joins TRBV9 to TRBJ2-3; a possible D gene is TRBD2 (5 bases). The V end lost 0 bases, the J end lost 4 bases, and 15 bases lay between the germline ends. Germline assignment: CDR1 SGDLS and CDR2 YYNGEE. This CDR3 has 16 residues. In DNA form, the CDR3 reads TGTGCCAGCAGCGTAGCTCGTGGGAGCGGCGCAGATACGCAGTATTTT. Its protein product is CASSVARGSGADTQYF.

V is TRBV28 and J is TRBJ1-4; D call uncertain. CDR3 length equals 15 residues. Germline V CDR1 and CDR2: MDHEN, SYDVKM. Trimming shortened V by 7 bases and J by 3 bases, and 15 bases separated the two germline ends. Written as DNA, the CDR3 is TGTGCCAGCACGTTAGAGGTAGTAGCTAATGAAAAACTGTTTTTT. As protein: CASTLEVVANEKLFF.

The chain recombines TRBV11-3 with TRBJ2-3; TRBD2 matches 9 bases. V was pared by 4 bases and J by 2 bases, with 19 bases of the junction left unmatched. The CDR3 loop spans 20 amino acids. Germline lookup yields CDR1 SGHNT and CDR2 YENEEA. The CDR3 nucleotides are TGTGCCAGCAGCTCCCCGATTAGCGGGAGCGACTCTAAAATCACAGATACGCAGTATTTT. It codes for CASSSPISGSDSKITDTQYF.

The chain recombines TRBV28 with TRBJ2-7; 9 nucleotides match TRBD1. Germline values: CDR1 MDHEN, CDR2 SYDVKM. CDR3 size: 13 residues. The J segment lost 3 bases and the V segment lost 8 bases, leaving 5 bases of the junction unmatched. The CDR3 region has the DNA TGTGCCAGCGGGGACAGGGTGGGCTACGAGCAGTACTTC. Translated, it gives CASGDRVGYEQYF.

This clone was observed a single time. J is TRBJ2-1 and V is TRBV2; 9 nucleotides align to TRBD1. The V segment lost 5 bases and the J segment 8 bases; nucleotides outside the gene matches: 16. The germline V gene encodes CDR1 SNHLY and CDR2 FYNNEI. The CDR3 runs to 17 residues. Here the CDR3 reads CASSQYLGTGRSHEQFF. Written as DNA, the CDR3 is TGTGCCAGCAGTCAGTATCTCGGGACAGGGAGGTCGCATGAGCAGTTCTTC.

V usage is TRBV9 and J usage is TRBJ2-3; 14 nucleotides line up with TRBD2. The CDR3 sequence is 18 residues long. Losses at the gene ends were 0 bases for V and 3 bases for J; bases not matched to a gene: 6. CDR1 is SGDLS and CDR2 is YYNGEE in the germline V gene. In DNA, the CDR3 is TGTGCCAGCAGCGTAGAGGGACTAGCGGGAGTCCAGACAGATACGCAGTATTTT. It codes for CASSVEGLAGVQTDTQYF.

The chain joins TRBV27 to TRBJ2-7, with 7 bases identical to TRBD1. This CDR3 region has 14 residues. V was pared by 1 base and J by 6 bases, with 6 bases of the junction left unmatched. CDR1 is MNHEY, CDR2 SMNVEV, per germline (reference sequence). CDR3 region: CASSLYRGTGEQYF. The CDR3 DNA follows: TGTGCCAGCAGTTTATACAGGGGCACCGGCGAGCAGTACTTC.

The chain recombines TRBV15 with TRBJ1-5, with unresolved D. The germline CDR1 and CDR2 sequences are LNHNV and YYDKDF (reference sequence). V shed 0 bases and J shed 7 bases, with 4 bases lying between them. This CDR3 contains 12 residues. CDR3 bases: TGTGCCACCAGCAGAGAGCGGCAGCCCCAGCATTTT. Amino acid sequence: CATSRERQPQHF.

The chain has TRBV29-1 and TRBJ1-1; TRBD1 is a possible D gene (5 bases). The CDR3 is made up of 15 amino acids. Germline loops: CDR1 SQVTM, CDR2 ANQGSEA. Trimming removed 2 bases at V and 4 bases at J, with 17 bases between. The CDR3 sequence: CSVEIRGEKGTEAFF. CDR3 DNA sequence: TGCAGCGTTGAAATTCGGGGGGAGAAGGGCACTGAAGCTTTCTTT.

This clone was recorded a few times. The chain combines TRBV5-1 with TRBJ2-1; 10 positions match TRBD2. Per the germline V gene, CDR1 is SGHRS and CDR2 is YFSETQ. J was trimmed by 4 bases and V by 1 base; bases with no gene match: 2. This CDR3 region has 15 residues. The CDR3 loop reads CASSLRTSGYNEQFF. The CDR3 bases are TGCGCCAGCAGCTTGAGGACTAGCGGTTACAATGAGCAGTTCTTC.

In this sample, this clone turned up a few times. The genes are TRBV30 and TRBJ1-2; TRBD1 agrees at 7 bases. Losses at the gene ends were 0 bases for V and 14 bases for J; bases not matched to a gene: 15. This CDR3 is 14 amino acids long. The germline V gene has CDR1 GTSNPN and CDR2 SVGIG (reference sequence). The CDR3 nucleotides are TGTGCCTGGAGTGTACTCCTGGAGGGACAGCTCGATACCTTC. Translation gives CAWSVLLEGQLDTF.

This chain joins TRBV6-1 and TRBJ2-2; perhaps TRBD2 as D (6 bases). This CDR3 region has 15 residues. V was clipped by 0 bases and J by 7 bases, with 12 bases between them. CDR1 is MNHNS, CDR2 SASEGT, per germline. The CDR3 loop reads CASSEAPGRIGELFF. Here the CDR3 DNA reads TGTGCCAGCAGTGAAGCGCCGGGGAGGATCGGGGAGCTGTTTTTT.

Regarding this clone: Distinct nucleotide sequences in the sample also encode this CDR3. The chain recombines TRBV29-1 with TRBJ2-1, with 8 bases lining up with TRBD2. With 6 bases clipped from V and 0 bases from J, the junction kept 1 base outside the gene matches. The CDR3 runs 13 residues. Germline V gene sequence: CDR1 SQVTM, CDR2 ANQGSEA. DNA of the CDR3: TGCAGCGTGGGGACTAGCTCCTACAATGAGCAGTTCTTC. It yields the protein CSVGTSSYNEQFF.

The CDR3 nucleotides are TGCGCCAGCAGCCAGTATCGGGCGGGAGGGCACCACGAGCAGTACTTC. Its translation: CASSQYRAGGHHEQYF. J is TRBJ2-7 and V is TRBV4-3; TRBD2 agrees at 9 bases. CDR1 and CDR2 (germline): LGHNA, YSLEER. The CDR3 length is 16 residues. V was clipped by 3 bases and J by 5 bases; unmatched bases: 11.